This record covers a single T cell receptor (beta chain). V gave up 0 bases and J gave up 5 bases; unmatched junction bases: 5. Germline V CDR1 and CDR2: DFQATT, SNEGSKA (reference sequence). This CDR3 contains 16 residues. The data were obtained in a study of glioma-infiltrating T cells. Amplification of TCR alpha and beta CDR3 regions from RNA used iRepertoire nested multiplex PCR. TCRdb reprocessed the multiplex PCR reads via MiXCR and lists one record per CDR3 protein. This sample has about 190,000 distinct CDR3 sequences, with approximately 30% found just once. This rearrangement joins TRBV20-1 to TRBJ2-1, with 12 bases aligning to TRBD2. This TCR came from a human donor with low-grade glioma or glioblastoma, undergoing nonglioma brain surgery, or in good health (not recorded which). The sample was glioma tissue, nonneoplastic brain tissue, or PBMCs (not recorded which). The CDR3 is CSARDSASGRDNEQFF. As DNA, the CDR3 is TGCAGTGCTAGAGATAGCGCTAGCGGGAGGGACAATGAGCAGTTCTTC.